This TCR beta chain was recorded in a study of blood T cell repertoires in COVID-19 (dated by TCRdb to about 2020). Regarding the complete study: Samples from collaborators originated in the United States, Italy and Spain and spanned both the acute and convalescent phases of COVID-19. A de-identified subject ID, COVID-19 status, age in years and sex were almost always included in the sample metadata. Where available, HLA class I and class II types were taken from metadata supplied by the sample provider and were not determined by assay-based typing. The dataset comprised deeply sampled blood TCRbeta repertoires from subjects exposed to, actively infected with, or recovered from COVID-19. The repertoires were made available in a free public database intended to serve as a resource for research on the immune response to SARS-CoV-2. Samples were obtained from the ongoing ImmuneRACE study (first 160 participants) and from over 1,000 subjects provided by 6 global collaborators. The material from the prospective study consisted of cDNA or gDNA derived from T cells, B-cell-depleted T cells, or PBMCs. Overall study outcomes, separate from this receptor: How much clinical and demographic metadata was included differed by source and by participant, and the metadata was provided uncurated.

Whole blood was collected in K2EDTA tubes by collaborating institutions according to the institutions' own protocols. For TCRbeta analysis, collaborator samples were shipped as frozen whole blood, as isolated PBMCs, or as DNA extracted from either sample type. TCRbeta CDR3 regions were amplified from genomic DNA by means of the immunoSEQ Assay, a bias-controlled multiplex PCR. The original methods were these. The number of nucleated cells in each sample was estimated from the amplification of reference gene primers within the assay. To quantify the absolute abundance of each unique TCRbeta CDR3 rearrangement, sequence reads were collapsed and filtered. For each sample, productive Simpson clonality was calculated as the square root of Simpson's diversity index across productive rearrangements. TCRdb re-hosts the immuneACCESS table, in-frame sequences only. Its copies lack some clones; in the studies checked, an unresolved V gene accounts for under half of them, and the cause for the rest is not known. That table is the source of V, J and clone size, and D and trimming were worked out from the DNA. The sample table records about 46,000 clones; more than 70% of these occur just once. 6.5% of the sample rests with the top ten.

This clone turned up a few times. It has no known antigen specificity. Base qualities are not at hand, and no much larger clone is one base apart. What was sequenced was peripheral blood. This clonotype originated in a man aged 55 to 69 with acute or convalescent COVID-19.

The nucleotide sequence reads TGTGCCAGCAGAACCTCGACAGGGGGGACCGGGGAGCTGTTTTTT. It specifies CASRTSTGGTGELFF. The rearranged chain carries TRBV2 and TRBJ2-2; the junction holds 9 bases that match TRBD1. Taken from cysteine to phenylalanine, the CDR3 has 15 residues. Only the CDR3 DNA is retained, 45 bases long and in frame from the first base. The CDR1 and CDR2 encoded by the germline V gene are SNHLY and FYNNEI. V lost 6 bases and J lost 5 bases, and the count of bases not matched to a germline gene is 7.